Presented here are 29 T cell receptor beta chains from one specimen sequenced in a study of T-cell memory formation after mild COVID-19 (dated by TCRdb to about 2021). The protocol used for the library was 5' RACE. Reads for this sample came from an Illumina NovaSeq 6000. TCRdb applied fastp at Q25 and MiXCR to the public reads, then kept only in-frame beta chains. Records with the same CDR3 protein are collapsed into one entry carrying the most frequent genes and DNA. The sample table holds 110,000 to 150,000 distinct CDR3 sequences, of which 20% to 25% were seen once. The ten largest account for around 22% of the sample. The source material was PBMCs or a T cell subset sorted from them (not recorded which). The receptor set was obtained from an adult woman who had mild COVID-19 (a few samples of this study predate the infection). The sample titles of this study are shuffled in the database, so cell type and time point are left out; the donor was told from shared clones.

The chain links TRBV10-3 to TRBJ1-3; 10 nucleotides line up with TRBD1. The germline V gene has CDR1 ENHRY and CDR2 SYGVKD. The V and J ends lost 1 base and 0 bases, in that order; junction bases with no gene match: 6. The CDR3 has 18 amino acids. This chain's CDR3 is CAISELGQGTSSGNTIYF. CDR3 sequence (DNA): TGTGCCATCAGTGAGTTGGGACAGGGGACGAGCTCTGGAAACACCATATATTTT.

A few counts support this clonotype. V is TRBV6-2 or TRBV6-3 and J is TRBJ1-5; D is unclear. The CDR3 runs to 15 residues. Germline lookup yields CDR1 MNHEY and CDR2 SVGEGT. V was shortened by 0 bases and J by 9 bases, with 15 bases between the two germline ends. CDR3 bases: TGTGCCAGCAGTTACTCGCCTGACGACGGTGGGCCCCAGCATTTT. This sequence encodes CASSYSPDDGGPQHF.

About this clonotype itself: The junction shows a germline mismatch at one end, possibly a read error. The CDR3 sequence is CASSLGVAGVADTQYF. As DNA, the CDR3 is TGTGCTAGCAGCCTAGGCGTAGCGGGAGTGGCAGATACGCAGTATTTT. The chain joins TRBV7-7 to TRBJ2-3, with 9 bases aligning to TRBD2. Germline CDR1 reads SSHAT; CDR2 reads FNYEAQ (reference sequence). The length of the CDR3 is 16 residues.

The genes are TRBV7-9 and TRBJ2-5; D uncertain. Trimming took 4 bases from V and 5 from J, leaving 8 bases between them. Germline lookup yields CDR1 SEHNR and CDR2 FQNEAQ (reference sequence). CDR3 length equals 12 residues. The CDR3, as DNA: TGTGCCAGCAGCTCCGACGTTGAGACCCAGTACTTC. It translates to CASSSDVETQYF.

The gene calls are TRBV6-1 and TRBJ2-3, with 16 bases fitting TRBD2. V shed 3 bases and J 5 bases; nucleotides not matched to a gene: 11. The CDR3 runs 19 residues. In germline, CDR1 is MNHNS, CDR2 SASEGT. The CDR3 region is CASSDPTGTSGRVIDTQYF. The CDR3 nucleotides are TGTGCCAGCAGTGACCCTACCGGGACTAGCGGGAGGGTTATAGATACGCAGTATTTT.

The V call is TRBV20-1, the J call TRBJ2-7, with a possible D match to TRBD1 (6 bases). From germline, CDR1 is DFQATT and CDR2 SNEGSKA (reference sequence). The CDR3 spans 15 residues. Trimming removed 0 bases at V and 5 bases at J, with 17 bases between. This CDR3 is CSARDVAGAEHEQYF. CDR3 sequence (DNA): TGCAGTGCTAGAGATGTGGCAGGGGCTGAACACGAGCAGTACTTC.

This clonotype occurred a few times. The rearrangement uses TRBV27 and TRBJ2-7; D not resolved. CDR1 is MNHEY and CDR2 is SMNVEV in the germline V gene (reference sequence). Trimming stripped 3 bases from V and 5 bases from J, with 8 bases between. CDR3 length: 12 residues. CDR3 residues: CASSFSGDEQYF. The CDR3 DNA reads TGTGCCAGCAGTTTTTCGGGCGACGAGCAGTACTTC.

This clonotype was seen a few times. The rearrangement joins TRBV7-2 to TRBJ2-3, with 13 positions matching TRBD2. Germline CDR1 SGHTA, CDR2 FQGNSA. The J segment lost 2 bases and the V segment lost 5 bases, leaving 1 base of the junction unmatched. This CDR3 is 15 amino acids long. The CDR3 spells CASSGTSGVTDTQYF. DNA for the CDR3: TGTGCCAGCAGCGGGACTAGCGGGGTCACAGATACGCAGTATTTT.

This chain connects TRBV5-1 to TRBJ2-2, with 9 bases lining up with TRBD1. V was pared by 5 bases and J by 1 base, with 6 bases of the junction left unmatched. This CDR3 spans 16 amino acids. Germline loops: CDR1 SGHRS, CDR2 YFSETQ. The CDR3 nucleotides read TGCGCCAGCAGATCAGGGGACAGGGAGAACACCGGGGAGCTGTTTTTT. Amino acids: CASRSGDRENTGELFF.

This clonotype came up a few times. The V gene is TRBV2, the J gene TRBJ1-5, with D uncertain. From germline, CDR1 is SNHLY and CDR2 FYNNEI. The CDR3 extends over 14 amino acids. V gave up 1 base and J gave up 4 bases, with 8 bases separating them. CDR3 in DNA: TGTGCCAGCAGTGAAGTGGAGATGAATCAGCCCCAGCATTTT. Amino acid sequence: CASSEVEMNQPQHF.

The V and J genes are TRBV7-3 and TRBJ2-6; TRBD1 aligns across 7 bases. There are 20 residues in the CDR3. Germline CDR1 reads SGHTA; CDR2 reads FQGTGA. The V and J ends lost 2 bases and 2 bases, in that order; junction bases with no gene match: 15. The CDR3 DNA reads as TGTGCCAGCAGCTTACCCCCGGGGCAGGGGGATCTCCCTGGGGCCAACGTCCTGACTTTC. This gives the protein CASSLPPGQGDLPGANVLTF.

The CDR3 DNA reads TGCGCCAGCAGCCTTATCGGTAGCGGGAGAGGGGTCAATGAGCAGTTCTTC. It codes for CASSLIGSGRGVNEQFF. The J gene is TRBJ2-1, the V gene TRBV4-3; 9 bases match TRBD2. This CDR3 spans 17 amino acids. From germline, CDR1 is LGHNA and CDR2 YSLEER. The V segment lost 4 bases and the J segment 6 bases; nucleotides outside the gene matches: 13.

This clonotype appeared once. V is TRBV4-1 and J is TRBJ1-1, with D perhaps matching TRBD1 (6 bases). Germline V CDR1 and CDR2: MGHRA, YSYEKL. Trimming took 0 bases from V and 4 from J, leaving 12 bases between them. The CDR3 totals 15 residues. This CDR3 reads CASSQELQGSTEAFF. The CDR3 region has the DNA TGCGCCAGCAGCCAAGAACTCCAGGGGAGCACTGAAGCTTTCTTT.

This clonotype was counted between two and nine times. This sequence joins TRBV5-6 and TRBJ2-7; D gene uncertain. V was cut by 0 bases and J by 7 bases, with 11 bases left in between. The CDR3 runs to 13 residues. CDR1 is SGHDT, CDR2 YYEEEE, per germline. CDR3 nucleotide sequence: TGTGCCAGCAGCTTGGCAGGTCAACTGGAGCAGTACTTC. Its protein is CASSLAGQLEQYF.

This clonotype showed up just once. DNA for the CDR3: TGTGCCAGCAGCTTAGTCGCTAGCGGGGTCACCGGGGAGCTGTTTTTT. Protein product: CASSLVASGVTGELFF. This chain connects TRBV7-6 to TRBJ2-2; TRBD2 aligns across 9 bases. The CDR3 is 16 residues long. J was trimmed by 4 bases and V by 1 base; bases with no gene match: 4. The germline V gene encodes CDR1 SGHVS and CDR2 FNYEAQ.

This chain joins TRBV30 and TRBJ2-7; D gene ambiguous. V lost 4 bases, J lost 3 bases, and 13 bases lay in between. Germline V gives CDR1 GTSNPN, CDR2 SVGIG (reference sequence). The CDR3 runs 13 residues. CDR3 sequence reads: CAWNDVGGYEQYF. DNA for the CDR3: TGTGCCTGGAATGATGTCGGCGGCTACGAGCAGTACTTC. Complete variable domain (other parts from reference TRBV30 and TRBJ2-7): SQTIHQWPATLVQPVGSPLSLECTVEGTSNPNLYWYRQAAGRGLQLLFYSVGIGQISSEVPQNLSASRPQDRQFILSSKKLLLSDSGFYLCAWNDVGGYEQYFGPGTRLTVT.

Only a few counts were recorded for this clonotype. V is TRBV9 and J is TRBJ2-3, with TRBD2 as a possible D gene (5 bases). Germline V CDR1 and CDR2: SGDLS, YYNGEE. CDR3 length: 18 residues. Trimming stripped 0 bases from V and 7 bases from J, with 24 bases between. CDR3 amino acids: CASSVAPRFPSQGNTQYF. In DNA form, the CDR3 reads TGTGCCAGCAGCGTAGCTCCCCGGTTCCCTAGCCAAGGGAATACGCAGTATTTT.

The chain recombines TRBV10-3 with TRBJ2-5, with D perhaps matching TRBD2 (5 bases). The length of the CDR3 is 14 residues. Germline CDR1 reads ENHRY; CDR2 reads SYGVKD. Between the trimmed V and J ends, which lost 2 bases and 1 base, there was a span of 8 bases. The CDR3 region has the DNA TGTGCCATCAGTGAGCCGGGGTTCCAAGAGACCCAGTACTTC. This codes for CAISEPGFQETQYF.

Ten or more counts support this clonotype. J is TRBJ2-7 and V is TRBV6-5, with no clear D. CDR3 length equals 12 residues. Looked up from germline, CDR1 is MNHEY and CDR2 is SVGAGI. The V gene lost 0 bases and the J gene lost 0 bases, with 0 bases spanning the gap. CDR3: CASSYSSYEQYF. The CDR3 DNA is TGTGCCAGCAGTTACTCCTCCTACGAGCAGTACTTC.

This clonotype was found a few times. The J gene is TRBJ2-3, the V gene TRBV5-4; 10 bases are a match to TRBD1. The CDR3 contains 16 residues. The germline gives CDR1 SGHNT, CDR2 YYREEE (reference sequence). V gave up 4 bases and J gave up 4 bases; unmatched junction bases: 9. The DNA of the CDR3 is TGTGCCAGCAGCCCCGGGACAGGGGCACTGCCAGATACGCAGTATTTT. Amino acid sequence: CASSPGTGALPDTQYF. The full variable domain, in which reference TRBV5-4 and TRBJ2-3 provide the parts outside the CDR3, is ETGVTQSPTHLIKTRGQQVTLRCSSQSGHNTVSWYQQALGQGPQFIFQYYREEENGRGNFPPRFSGLQFPNYSSELNVNALELDDSALYLCASSPGTGALPDTQYFGPGTRLTVL.

The DNA of the CDR3 is TGTGCCAGCAGTGGTCTGGGTTTAGAGACCCAGTACTTC. It specifies CASSGLGLETQYF. The V gene is TRBV25-1, the J gene TRBJ2-5; D gene unclear. Germline V lookup: CDR1 MGHDK, CDR2 SYGVNS. V lost 4 bases, J lost 4 bases, and 10 bases lay in between. The CDR3 has 13 residues.

The chain uses TRBV12-3 or TRBV12-4 and TRBJ2-7, with TRBD2 matching 8 bases. Trimming at V came to 6 bases and at J to 4 bases, leaving 8 bases not matched to a gene. The CDR3 runs 14 residues. The CDR3 sequence is CASSRAGLGYEQYF. The DNA of the CDR3 is TGTGCCAGCAGCCGCGCGGGACTAGGATACGAGCAGTACTTC.

This CDR3 reads CASSVVSRVDEQFF. The CDR3 DNA reads TGTGCCAGCAGCGTAGTGTCACGAGTCGATGAGCAGTTCTTC. The chain combines TRBV9 with TRBJ2-1, with D unclear. The germline V and J ends were trimmed by 0 bases and 8 bases, with 12 bases remaining between them. CDR1 is SGDLS, CDR2 YYNGEE, per germline. This CDR3 region has 14 residues.

The V call is TRBV6-4, the J call TRBJ2-1; TRBD2 agrees at 13 bases. CDR1 is MRHNA and CDR2 is SNTAGT in the germline V gene. V gave up 5 bases and J gave up 9 bases; unmatched junction bases: 4. The CDR3 length is 14 residues. CDR3 sequence (DNA): TGTGCCAGCAGTCGACTAGCGGGGGGTGTTGAGCAGTTCTTC. It specifies CASSRLAGGVEQFF.

This clonotype was recorded a few times. This sequence joins TRBV20-1 and TRBJ2-5; no clear D gene. The CDR3 covers 15 residues. V was clipped by 0 bases and J by 5 bases, with 16 bases between them. Germline V CDR1 and CDR2: DFQATT, SNEGSKA (reference sequence). The CDR3 nucleotides are TGCAGTGCTAGAGAGGGCAGTAGCAGCGCCGAGACCCAGTACTTC. Translated: CSAREGSSSAETQYF.

This clonotype has only a few counts. The V gene is TRBV4-3, the J gene TRBJ2-1; the D is unclear. Germline V gene sequence: CDR1 LGHNA, CDR2 YSLEER. V was cut by 0 bases and J by 0 bases, with 15 bases left in between. The CDR3 contains 18 residues. This CDR3 is CASSQDLGRIGSYNEQFF. CDR3 bases: TGCGCCAGCAGCCAAGATTTAGGCAGAATAGGCTCCTACAATGAGCAGTTCTTC.

This clonotype has only a few counts. The chain recombines TRBV5-6 with TRBJ2-3; D is unclear. V lost 0 bases to trimming and J lost 5 bases, with 7 bases between them. This CDR3 has 13 amino acids. Germline assignment: CDR1 SGHDT and CDR2 YYEEEE. CDR3 DNA: TGTGCCAGCAGCTTGGGGGAAAGAGATACGCAGTATTTT. Protein product: CASSLGERDTQYF.

This chain uses TRBV27 with TRBJ1-2; TRBD1 aligns across 9 bases. The V gene's germline CDR1 is MNHEY and CDR2 SMNVEV (reference sequence). This CDR3 spans 14 amino acids. The ends lost 3 bases at V and 10 bases at J; junction bases unmatched: 9. CDR3 sequence (DNA): TGTGCCAGCAGTTTTAAAGGGACAGGGAAACCCTACACCTTC. Translating gives CASSFKGTGKPYTF.

The V and J genes are TRBV6-5 and TRBJ1-6; D unclear. The CDR3 consists of 14 residues. Germline-derived CDR1 and CDR2 are MNHEY and SVGAGI. Deletions cut 4 bases from V and 6 bases from J, with 10 bases between. CDR3 DNA sequence: TGTGCCAGCAGTTTACCCTCGTTTAATTCACCCCTCCACTTT. Protein product: CASSLPSFNSPLHF.